Presented here are 24 T cell receptor beta chains from one specimen sequenced in a study of response to subunit inactivated influenza vaccine. TCRdb used MiXCR to reprocess the RT-PCR reads, holding one entry per CDR3 protein. The table includes 400,000 to 650,000 distinct CDR3 sequences, about 7.2% detected once. The source was PBMCs from blood, collected around 25 months after vaccination. These receptors were taken from a man aged 50 to 75 who received an inactivated influenza vaccine.

This clonotype was counted a few times. CDR3 sequence (DNA): TGTGCCAGCAGCTTGGACAGCTACTACAATGAGCAGTTCTTC. Its translation is CASSLDSYYNEQFF. The chain is built from TRBV7-2 and TRBJ2-1; D is perhaps TRBD1 (6 bases). This CDR3 comprises 14 residues. Between the trimmed V and J ends, which lost 3 bases and 3 bases, there was a span of 9 bases. Germline CDR1 and CDR2: SGHTA and FQGNSA.

V is TRBV10-1 and J is TRBJ2-5; tentatively, D is TRBD2 (5 bases). The CDR3 extends over 13 amino acids. V lost 2 bases to trimming and J lost 5 bases, with 9 bases between them. From germline, CDR1 is WNHNN and CDR2 SYGVQD (reference sequence). In DNA, the CDR3 is TGCGCCAGCAGTGAGACTAGGCGGGAGACCCAGTACTTC. The encoded protein is CASSETRRETQYF.

There are many counts of this clonotype. The gene calls are TRBV5-1 and TRBJ2-1; 12 bases align to TRBD2. The CDR3 has 15 amino acids. Germline V gene lookup returns CDR1 SGHRS and CDR2 YFSETQ. Trimming took 0 bases from V and 10 from J; bases not matched to a gene: 5. The CDR3 DNA follows: TGCGCCAGCAGCTTGGGGACTAGCGGGACAGAAGAGCAGTTCTTC. It encodes CASSLGTSGTEEQFF. The full variable domain, completed using reference TRBV5-1 and TRBJ2-1, is KAGVTQTPRYLIKTRGQQVTLSCSPISGHRSVSWYQQTPGQGLQFLFEYFSETQRNKGNFPGRFSGRQFSNSRSEMNVSTLELGDSALYLCASSLGTSGTEEQFFGPGTRLTVL.

Many counts were recorded for this clonotype. J is TRBJ2-2 and V is TRBV5-5; D assignment may be TRBD1 or TRBD2 (5 bases each). This CDR3 is 15 amino acids long. V was cut by 0 bases and J by 7 bases, with 13 bases left in between. Per germline, CDR1 SGHKS and CDR2 YYEKEE (reference sequence). Here the CDR3 reads CASSLGGTRGGELFF. CDR3 DNA sequence: TGTGCCAGCAGCTTGGGGGGCACGAGGGGCGGGGAGCTGTTTTTT.

This clonotype was counted many times. The chain combines TRBV7-2 with TRBJ1-1; D call uncertain. The V end lost 6 bases, the J end lost 1 base, and 6 bases lay between the germline ends. The CDR3 consists of 12 residues. Germline assignment: CDR1 SGHTA and CDR2 FQGNSA. The CDR3 loop is CASRNPNTEAFF. The CDR3 DNA reads as TGTGCCAGCAGGAATCCGAACACTGAAGCTTTCTTT.

This clonotype was picked up many times. The chain has TRBV10-3 and TRBJ2-1; 7 nucleotides line up with TRBD2. Per the germline V gene, CDR1 is ENHRY and CDR2 is SYGVKD. The length of the CDR3 is 16 residues. V gave up 5 bases and J gave up 0 bases; unmatched junction bases: 7. CDR3 sequence (DNA): TGTGCCATCAGTTCTTCTAGCGGCTACTCCTACAATGAGCAGTTCTTC. Its translation is CAISSSSGYSYNEQFF.

This clonotype was seen only a few times. This rearrangement joins TRBV20-1 to TRBJ1-6; the D is unclear. V was shortened by 3 bases and J by 7 bases, with 10 bases between the two germline ends. CDR1 and CDR2 from the germline V gene are DFQATT and SNEGSKA (reference sequence). This CDR3 is 13 amino acids long. The CDR3 region is CSASRAGNSPLHF. CDR3 DNA: TGCAGTGCTAGTCGGGCGGGAAATTCACCCCTCCACTTT.

This clonotype was recorded a few times. This chain connects TRBV4-2 to TRBJ1-6; D call uncertain. CDR1 and CDR2 (germline): LGHNA, YNFKEQ. The CDR3 has 17 amino acids. The V and J ends lost 0 bases and 2 bases respectively, with 11 bases between them. CDR3 residues: CASSQDLARAYNSPLHF. The DNA for the CDR3 is TGTGCCAGCAGCCAAGATCTAGCCCGGGCCTATAATTCACCCCTCCACTTT.

This clonotype came up many times. V usage is TRBV6-2 or TRBV6-3 and J usage is TRBJ2-2; 9 bases fit TRBD2. V was pared by 6 bases and J by 6 bases, with 5 bases of the junction left unmatched. Germline assignment: CDR1 MNHEY and CDR2 SVGEGT. CDR3 length: 14 amino acids. CDR3 DNA: TGTGCCAGCAGCCGCGGGGGGGACGCCGGGGAGCTGTTTTTT. Its translation is CASSRGGDAGELFF.

There are many counts of this clonotype. This sequence joins TRBV12-3 or TRBV12-4 and TRBJ1-5, with 7 positions matching TRBD1. The V segment lost 6 bases and the J segment 3 bases; nucleotides outside the gene matches: 8. The CDR3 is made up of 15 amino acids. CDR3 DNA: TGTGCCAGCAGCGCACAGGGGACCTCCAATCAGCCCCAGCATTTT. Its translation: CASSAQGTSNQPQHF.

This clonotype was detected ten times or more. DNA of the CDR3: TGCAGTGCGGAGGACAGGGGGGGCTATGGCTACACCTTC. This codes for CSAEDRGGYGYTF. V and J are TRBV20-1 and TRBJ1-2; the match to TRBD1 covers 10 bases. This CDR3 comprises 13 residues. The germline V gene has CDR1 DFQATT and CDR2 SNEGSKA (reference sequence). Unmatched junction bases numbered 5, after V lost 6 bases and J lost 4 bases.

This clonotype was seen many times. The DNA for the CDR3 is TGTGCCAGCAGCTTAACAACGACAGGGGGGAACGAGCAGTACTTC. Encoded protein: CASSLTTTGGNEQYF. The chain employs TRBV7-9 and TRBJ2-7, with 9 bases identical to TRBD1. The germline gives CDR1 SEHNR, CDR2 FQNEAQ (reference sequence). CDR3 length equals 15 residues. After removal of 2 bases from V and 5 bases from J, the junction contained 7 bases not matched to a gene.

A few counts support this clonotype. J is TRBJ2-3 and V is TRBV7-2, with 9 bases lining up with TRBD1. V lost 5 bases, J lost 1 base, and 4 bases stayed unmatched. CDR1 is SGHTA and CDR2 is FQGNSA in the germline V gene. The CDR3 contains 15 residues. The CDR3 here is CASSVRQGGTDTQYF. CDR3 coding DNA: TGTGCCAGCAGCGTAAGACAGGGGGGCACAGATACGCAGTATTTT.

The chain joins TRBV5-1 to TRBJ1-4, with a weak D call TRBD1 (5 bases). There are 15 residues in the CDR3. The V end was cut by 2 bases, the J end by 3 bases, with 11 bases between. Per the germline V gene, CDR1 is SGHRS and CDR2 is YFSETQ. The CDR3: CASSFTGTANEKLFF. Here the CDR3 DNA reads TGCGCCAGCAGCTTTACCGGGACGGCTAATGAAAAACTGTTTTTT.

In its sample, this clonotype was seen many times. The chain employs TRBV24-1 and TRBJ2-1, with TRBD1 as a possible D gene (5 bases). Germline-derived CDR1 and CDR2 are KGHDR and SFDVKD. This CDR3 region has 14 residues. V gave up 3 bases and J gave up 5 bases, with 10 bases separating them. The CDR3: CATSDARQNNEQFF. The CDR3 nucleotides are TGTGCCACCAGTGATGCCAGACAGAACAATGAGCAGTTCTTC.

The rearrangement joins TRBV18 to TRBJ2-5, with D tentatively TRBD1 (6 bases). This CDR3 has 14 residues. Germline lookup yields CDR1 KGHSH and CDR2 LQKENI. Trimming removed 6 bases from V and 1 base from J, with 12 bases in between. In nucleotides, the CDR3 is TGTGCCAGCTCGCTTCTGGACAGCCAAGAGACCCAGTACTTC. Translated, it gives CASSLLDSQETQYF.

The chain carries TRBV7-9 and TRBJ2-5; TRBD2 is a possible D gene (6 bases). This CDR3 is built from 14 residues. Germline values: CDR1 SEHNR, CDR2 FQNEAQ (reference sequence). V was trimmed by 2 bases and J by 3 bases, leaving 10 bases between them. The CDR3: CASSLITGEETQYF. The CDR3 nucleotides read TGTGCCAGCAGCTTAATAACGGGAGAAGAGACCCAGTACTTC.

The CDR3 is CSARDQRGNYGYTF. CDR3 DNA: TGCAGTGCTAGAGATCAGAGGGGGAACTATGGCTACACCTTC. J is TRBJ1-2 and V is TRBV20-1; D might be TRBD1 (6 bases). V lost 0 bases to trimming and J lost 2 bases, with 10 bases between them. CDR1 DFQATT and CDR2 SNEGSKA come from the germline V gene (reference sequence). The CDR3 consists of 14 residues.

The chain recombines TRBV3-1 with TRBJ2-4; 7 bases are shared with TRBD2. The J segment lost 2 bases and the V segment lost 5 bases, leaving 3 bases of the junction unmatched. The CDR3 has 14 amino acids. CDR1 and CDR2 from the germline V gene are LGHDT and YNNKEL (reference sequence). CDR3 sequence reads: CASSVSGTKNIQYF. CDR3 sequence (DNA): TGTGCCAGCAGCGTGAGCGGGACCAAAAACATTCAGTACTTC. Supplemented by reference TRBV3-1 and TRBJ2-4, the full variable domain reads DTAVSQTPKYLVTQMGNDKSIKCEQNLGHDTMYWYKQDSKKFLKIMFSYNNKELIINETVPNRFSPKSPDKAHLNLHINSLELGDSAVYFCASSVSGTKNIQYFGAGTRLSVL.

This clonotype has a count of ten or more. V is TRBV9 and J is TRBJ2-1; TRBD2 matches at 11 bases. The junction had 6 bases not matched to a gene; V was cut back by 0 bases and J by 1 base. Germline CDR1 is SGDLS and CDR2 is YYNGEE. The CDR3 runs 18 residues. The CDR3 protein is CASSVGSGGAGSYNEQFF. Here the CDR3 DNA reads TGTGCCAGCAGCGTAGGTAGCGGGGGGGCTGGATCCTACAATGAGCAGTTCTTC.

The table lists this clonotype with many counts. The gene calls are TRBV5-5 and TRBJ2-1; 8 bases fit TRBD1. V dropped 3 bases and J dropped 0; count of bases not matched to a gene: 5. In germline, CDR1 is SGHKS, CDR2 YYEKEE (reference sequence). The CDR3 length is 16 residues. The CDR3 is CASSSIGTGSYNEQFF. The DNA of the CDR3 is TGTGCCAGCAGCTCCATTGGGACAGGCTCCTACAATGAGCAGTTCTTC. The full variable domain, its missing parts supplied by reference TRBV5-5 and TRBJ2-1, is DAGVTQSPTHLIKTRGQQVTLRCSPISGHKSVSWYQQVLGQGPQFIFQYYEKEERGRGNFPDRFSARQFPNYSSELNVNALLLGDSALYLCASSSIGTGSYNEQFFGPGTRLTVL.

This clonotype was observed a handful of times. This chain links TRBV15 with TRBJ2-1; a possible D gene is TRBD2 (5 bases). CDR1 LNHNV and CDR2 YYDKDF come from the germline V gene (reference sequence). This CDR3 comprises 16 residues. V gave up 0 bases and J gave up 6 bases, with 15 bases separating them. CDR3 protein: CATSRDPGYLGNEQFF. The CDR3 DNA reads TGTGCCACCAGCAGAGATCCGGGATATCTAGGCAATGAGCAGTTCTTC.

This clonotype was counted a few times. The rearrangement links TRBV7-6 to TRBJ2-1, with TRBD2 matching 12 bases. This CDR3 comprises 15 residues. J lost 8 bases, V lost 5 bases, and 7 bases had no gene match. From germline, CDR1 is SGHVS and CDR2 FNYEAQ. CDR3 region: CASSALAGGPDEQFF. The CDR3 DNA follows: TGTGCCAGCAGCGCCCTAGCGGGGGGGCCTGATGAGCAGTTCTTC.

This clonotype showed up just a few times. The V gene is TRBV4-3, the J gene TRBJ2-1; tentative D call: TRBD1 (5 bases). Germline V gives CDR1 LGHNA, CDR2 YSLEER. There are 16 residues in the CDR3. V was clipped by 5 bases and J by 0 bases, with 14 bases between them. The chain's CDR3 is CASSSLTQASYNEQFF. For the CDR3, the DNA is TGCGCCAGCAGCTCACTAACACAGGCCTCCTACAATGAGCAGTTCTTC.